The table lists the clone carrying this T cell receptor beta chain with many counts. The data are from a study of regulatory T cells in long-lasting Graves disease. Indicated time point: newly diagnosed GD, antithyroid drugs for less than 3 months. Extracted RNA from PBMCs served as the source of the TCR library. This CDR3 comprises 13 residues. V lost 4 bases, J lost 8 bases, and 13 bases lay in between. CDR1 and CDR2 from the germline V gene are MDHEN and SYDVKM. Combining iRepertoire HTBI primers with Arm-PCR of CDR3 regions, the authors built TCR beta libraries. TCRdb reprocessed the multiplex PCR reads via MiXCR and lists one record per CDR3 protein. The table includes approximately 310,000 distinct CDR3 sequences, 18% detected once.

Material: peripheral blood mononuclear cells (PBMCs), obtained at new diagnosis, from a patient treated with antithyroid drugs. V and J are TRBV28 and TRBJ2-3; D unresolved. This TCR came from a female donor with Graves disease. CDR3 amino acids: CASSSPTLGTQYF. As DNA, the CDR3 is TGTGCCAGCAGTTCCCCAACCCTTGGTACGCAGTATTTT.